Listed here is a single T cell receptor beta chain. The sample is drawn from a study of blood T cell repertoires in COVID-19. On the study more broadly: Recovered Cohort 3 donors showed two negative PCRs, clearance, or symptom resolution.

Sequencing was performed with immunoSEQ multiplex PCR; in TCRdb, only in-frame clones are kept and a portion is missing. Of over 250,000 clones in the sample, more than 75% were seen once. The V and J ends lost 6 bases and 6 bases respectively, with 14 bases between them. The CDR3 is 14 residues long. Germline CDR1 MNHEY, CDR2 SMNVEV (reference sequence). Residents of 20 to 25 US areas, aged roughly 18 to 89 years, made up the participants. The receptor comes from an older woman in a cohort exposed to, infected with or recovered from COVID-19 (not recorded which). The V and J genes are TRBV27 and TRBJ2-2; TRBD2 is a possible D gene (5 bases). Material for sequencing was PBMCs or T cells enriched from blood (not recorded which). CDR3 residues: CASRVEGAAGELFF. The CDR3 coding sequence is TGTGCCAGCAGAGTAGAGGGAGCGGCCGGGGAGCTGTTTTTT.